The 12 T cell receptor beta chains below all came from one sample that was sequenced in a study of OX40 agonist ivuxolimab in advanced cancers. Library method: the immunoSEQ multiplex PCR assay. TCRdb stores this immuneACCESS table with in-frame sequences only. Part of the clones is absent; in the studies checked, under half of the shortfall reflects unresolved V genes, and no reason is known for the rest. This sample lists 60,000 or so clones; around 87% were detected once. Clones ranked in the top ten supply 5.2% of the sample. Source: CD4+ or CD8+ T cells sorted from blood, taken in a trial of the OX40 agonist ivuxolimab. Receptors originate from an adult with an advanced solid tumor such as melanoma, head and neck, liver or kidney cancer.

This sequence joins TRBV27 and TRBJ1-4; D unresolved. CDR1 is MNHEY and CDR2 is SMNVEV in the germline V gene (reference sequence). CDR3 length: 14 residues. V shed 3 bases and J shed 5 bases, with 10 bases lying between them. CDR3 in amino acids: CASSFRENNEKLFF. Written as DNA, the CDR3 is TGTGCCAGCAGTTTCCGGGAAAACAATGAAAAACTGTTTTTT. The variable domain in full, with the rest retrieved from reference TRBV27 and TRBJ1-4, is EAQVTQNPRYLITVTGKKLTVTCSQNMNHEYMSWYRQDPGLGLRQIYYSMNVEVTDKGDVPEGYKVSRKEKRNFPLILESPSPNQTSLYFCASSFRENNEKLFFGSGTQLSVL.

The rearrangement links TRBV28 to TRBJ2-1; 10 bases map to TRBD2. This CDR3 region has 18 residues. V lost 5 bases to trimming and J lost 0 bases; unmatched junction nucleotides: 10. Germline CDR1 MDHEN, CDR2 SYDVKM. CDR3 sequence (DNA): TGTGCCAGCAGTGGTAGCGGGAGGACCCCCAGCTCCTACAATGAGCAGTTCTTC. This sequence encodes CASSGSGRTPSSYNEQFF.

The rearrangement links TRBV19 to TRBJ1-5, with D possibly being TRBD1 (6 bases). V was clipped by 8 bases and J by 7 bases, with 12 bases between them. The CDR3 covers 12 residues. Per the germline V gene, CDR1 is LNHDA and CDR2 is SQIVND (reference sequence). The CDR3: CASARGNQPQHF. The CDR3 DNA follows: TGTGCCAGTGCCAGGGGAAACCAGCCCCAGCATTTT. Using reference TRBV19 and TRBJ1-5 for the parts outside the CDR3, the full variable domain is DGGITQSPKYLFRKEGQNVTLSCEQNLNHDAMYWYRQDPGQGLRLIYYSQIVNDFQKGDIAEGYSVSREKKESFPLTVTSAQKNPTAFYLCASARGNQPQHFGDGTRLSIL.

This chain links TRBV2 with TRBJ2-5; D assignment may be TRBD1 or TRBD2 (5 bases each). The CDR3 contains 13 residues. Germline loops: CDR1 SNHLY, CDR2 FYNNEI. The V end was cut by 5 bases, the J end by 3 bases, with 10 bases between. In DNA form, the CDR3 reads TGTGCCAGCAGTTTCCGGGACGAAGAGACCCAGTACTTC. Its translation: CASSFRDEETQYF.

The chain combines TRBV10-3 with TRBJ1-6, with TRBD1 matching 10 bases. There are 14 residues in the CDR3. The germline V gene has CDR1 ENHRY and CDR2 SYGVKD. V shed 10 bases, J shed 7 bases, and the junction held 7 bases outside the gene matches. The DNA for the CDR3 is TGTGCCAACAGCCGGGGACAGGGGAATTCACCCCTCCACTTT. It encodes CANSRGQGNSPLHF.

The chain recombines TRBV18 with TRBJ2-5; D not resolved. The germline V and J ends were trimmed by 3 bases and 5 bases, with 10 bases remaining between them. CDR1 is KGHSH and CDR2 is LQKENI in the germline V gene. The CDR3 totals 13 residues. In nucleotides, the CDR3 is TGTGCCAGCTCACCCTCCACAGTCGAGACCCAGTACTTC. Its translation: CASSPSTVETQYF.

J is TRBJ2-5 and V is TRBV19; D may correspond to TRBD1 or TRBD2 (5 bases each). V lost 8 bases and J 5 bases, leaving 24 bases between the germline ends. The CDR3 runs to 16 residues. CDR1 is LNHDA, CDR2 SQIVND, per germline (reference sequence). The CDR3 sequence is CASSRLGPGPWETQYF. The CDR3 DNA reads TGTGCCAGTTCCAGACTGGGACCGGGACCCTGGGAGACCCAGTACTTC.

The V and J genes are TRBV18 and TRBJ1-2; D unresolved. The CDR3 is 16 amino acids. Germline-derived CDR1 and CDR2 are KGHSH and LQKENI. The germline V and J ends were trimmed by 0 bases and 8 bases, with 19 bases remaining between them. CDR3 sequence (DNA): TGTGCCAGCTCACCACCCAAGGGTTCAGACCTTGGAGGCTACACCTTC. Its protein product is CASSPPKGSDLGGYTF.

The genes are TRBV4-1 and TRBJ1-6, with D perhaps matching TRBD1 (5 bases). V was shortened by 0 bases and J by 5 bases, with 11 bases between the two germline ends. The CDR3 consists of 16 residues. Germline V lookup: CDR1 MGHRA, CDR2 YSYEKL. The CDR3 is CASSQERRQNNSPLHF. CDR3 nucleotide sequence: TGCGCCAGCAGCCAAGAACGTCGACAGAATAATTCACCCCTCCACTTT.

The CDR3 here is CASSDGHSQPQHF. In nucleotides, the CDR3 is TGTGCCAGCAGTGATGGGCATAGTCAGCCCCAGCATTTT. The chain uses TRBV6-6 and TRBJ1-5; no clear D. CDR1 is MNHNY, CDR2 SVGAGI, per germline (reference sequence). CDR3 length: 13 residues. Trimming stripped 5 bases from V and 6 bases from J, with 11 bases between.

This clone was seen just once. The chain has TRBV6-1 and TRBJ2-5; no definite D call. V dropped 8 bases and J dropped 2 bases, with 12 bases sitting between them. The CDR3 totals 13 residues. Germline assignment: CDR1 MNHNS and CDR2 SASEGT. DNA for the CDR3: TGTGCCAGCGAGAAAGTCCTACAAGAGACCCAGTACTTC. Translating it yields CASEKVLQETQYF.

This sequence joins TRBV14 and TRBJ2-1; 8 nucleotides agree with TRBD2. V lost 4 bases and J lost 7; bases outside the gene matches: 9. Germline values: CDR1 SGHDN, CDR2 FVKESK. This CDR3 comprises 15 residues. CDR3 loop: CASSRLSGKVNEQFF. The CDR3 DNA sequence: TGTGCCAGCAGCCGTCTTAGCGGGAAGGTGAATGAGCAGTTCTTC.